This T cell receptor beta chain was identified in a study of OX40 agonist ivuxolimab in advanced cancers. Autoimmune disease history or systemic immunosuppression barred patients. Sequencing was performed with immunoSEQ multiplex PCR; in TCRdb, only in-frame clones are kept and a portion is missing. The sample lists some 42,000 clones; 70% to 85% were seen once. This clone was detected a few times. Trimming stripped 8 bases from V and 6 bases from J, with 25 bases between. Germline CDR1 reads MNHNY; CDR2 reads SVGAGI (reference sequence). This CDR3 spans 16 amino acids. The source is an adult with an advanced solid tumor such as melanoma, head and neck, liver or kidney cancer. Sample: CD4+ or CD8+ T cells sorted from blood, taken in a trial of the OX40 agonist ivuxolimab. The rearrangement links TRBV6-6 to TRBJ1-2; D is unresolved. The CDR3 DNA is TGTGCCAGCCTCCCTATCGGGGAGGGTTATCGGGATGGCTACACCTTC. Protein: CASLPIGEGYRDGYTF.